A selection of T cell receptor beta chains follows, all from one sample in a study of cytotoxic CD8 clonotypes in ibrutinib-treated CLL. Libraries were prepared by immunoSEQ multiplex PCR; TCRdb keeps only in-frame clonotypes and omits some of them. The table has 60,000 to 95,000 clones, roughly 85% seen once; the top ten hold more than 30%. Source: PBMCs, taken after 24 months of ibrutinib treatment. These receptors all come from a human donor with chronic lymphocytic leukemia. CDR3s include the opening cysteine and the closing phenylalanine or tryptophan. The D gene is left open where the match is weak. Clone size is not always given. Where it is, it says once, few, many or a class for expanded clones.

>few|TRBJ2-5|TRBD1|TRBV7-2
TGTGCCAGCAGCCTATTGACAGGGGGCGCGGGGACCCAGTACTTC
CASSLLTGGAGTQYF
>.|TRBJ2-3|.|TRBV6-5
TGTGCCAGCAGTTACGCGACAAGCACAGATACGCAGTATTTT
CASSYATSTDTQYF
>.|TRBJ2-3|.|TRBV6-5
TGTGCCAGTAGATTGGGACGGACAACCACAGATACGCAGTATTTT
CASRLGRTTTDTQYF
>few|TRBJ2-3|.|TRBV1
TGCACCAGCAGCCACCGGGCTAGCGGGAGGCCGGAGACGGGTGATACGCAGTATTTT
CTSSHRASGRPETGDTQYF
>.|TRBJ1-3|.|TRBV7-2
TGTGCCAGCAGCTTTGGAGGGGACGGTGGAAACACCATATATTTT
CASSFGGDGGNTIYF
>.|TRBJ2-2|TRBD1|TRBV11-1
TGTGCCAGCAGCAAAGACAGGGGCGCCGGGGAGCTGTTTTTT
CASSKDRGAGELFF
>.|TRBJ2-7|.|TRBV27
TGTGCCAGCAGCTCAACGATACAGGAGCAGTACTTC
CASSSTIQEQYF
>.|TRBJ2-1|.|TRBV5-6
TGTGCCAGCAGCTGGGGCTTATTGGGGGCGAATGAGCAGTTCTTC
CASSWGLLGANEQFF
>.|TRBJ1-5|TRBD1|TRBV28
TGTGCCAGCAGATCCGGACAGGTCGGGAGTGGGCCCCAGCATTTT
CASRSGQVGSGPQHF
>.|TRBJ1-4|.|TRBV2
TGTGCCAGCAGTCAAGGGCCAACTAATGAAAAACTGTTTTTT
CASSQGPTNEKLFF
>.|TRBJ2-3|TRBD2|TRBV5-6
TGTGCCAGCAGCCTAGGACTAGCAGCAGATACGCAGTATTTT
CASSLGLAADTQYF
>.|TRBJ2-5|.|TRBV7-3
TGTGCCAGCAGCTTAAATGTGGAGGAGACCCAGTACTTC
CASSLNVEETQYF
>.|TRBJ2-7|.|TRBV5-1
TGCGCCAGCAGCTTGGTTCCCTTCCAGGTCTACTGGCAGTACTTC
CASSLVPFQVYWQYF
>.|TRBJ2-7|.|TRBV5-4
TGTGCCAGCAGCTTGGACAGAAGTACCTACGAGCAGTACTTC
CASSLDRSTYEQYF
>.|TRBJ2-1|TRBD2|TRBV7-7
TGTGCCAGCAGCGTAGCGGGAGGGCCCTACAATGAGCAGTTCTTC
CASSVAGGPYNEQFF
>.|TRBJ1-1|.|TRBV21-1
TGTGCCAGCAGCCCCCCGGAGTACACTGAAGCTTTCTTT
CASSPPEYTEAFF
>.|TRBJ2-5|TRBD2|TRBV29-1
TGCAGCGTTGACAGCGGGGGCGGGACCCAGTACTTC
CSVDSGGGTQYF
>.|TRBJ2-4|.|TRBV15
TGTGCCACCAGCAGCGGGTTTGGAACGAACATTCAGTACTTC
CATSSGFGTNIQYF
>.|TRBJ2-1|TRBD1|TRBV25-1
TGTGCCAGCAGAGTTGACAGGGGTACGGGTGAGCAGTTCTTC
CASRVDRGTGEQFF
>few|TRBJ2-5|TRBD1|TRBV9
TGTGCCAGCAGCGTAGAAGGGGGACAGCAAGAGACCCAGTACTTC
CASSVEGGQQETQYF
>.|TRBJ2-2|TRBD2|TRBV5-1
TGCGCCAGCAGCGCGCCCCAACTAGCGGTAGACACCGGGGAGCTGTTTTTT
CASSAPQLAVDTGELFF